This T cell receptor beta chain came from a study of T cells after yellow fever vaccination (dated by TCRdb to about 2019). Describing the broader study: The SMART-Seq v4 Ultra Low Input RNA kit was used to prepare libraries from fractions with low cell numbers. To follow T-cell clones before and after both primary and booster YFV17D yellow fever vaccination, bulk TCR alpha and beta repertoires underwent longitudinal sequencing. Two healthy male donors made up the cohort, one aged 18 to 30 years and the other aged 30 to 39 years. Blood samples were taken at several timepoints before and after primary and secondary immunization, and bulk PBMC replicates and cell subsets were isolated. Overall results and qualifications from the work: Compared with the primary T-cell response, the secondary T-cell response was weaker but faster, peaking on day 5 rather than day 15. FACS-sorted repertoires could contain abundant contaminating clonotypes from the bulk population, so computational filtering was required. A small fraction of clonotypes showed up in both the CD4 and CD8 compartments, probably as a result of convergent recombination. Because only a couple of donors were included in the study, the extent to which the findings can be generalized is limited. Most clones expanded after primary vaccination (around 96% of CD4 and 88% of CD8) were re-detected after the booster, suggesting that broad memory maintenance occurred.

TCR cDNA was made using 5'RACE template switching, a step that added a universal primer site and unique molecular identifiers. Priming of cDNA synthesis was performed from both the TCR alpha and TCR beta constant segments. Library amplification used two PCR steps, and the second PCR step added sample barcodes and sequencing adapters. Sequencing of libraries was performed on Illumina HiSeq 2500 (2x100 bp) or NovaSeq (2x150 bp). Processing in the source paper ran as follows. Demultiplexing of reads and collapsing into UMI consensus sequences were performed with MIGEC, and V(D)J alignment was carried out with MiXCR. Clonotypes responding to the vaccine were identified with edgeR on replicate PBMC samples, with the criteria of FDR below 0.01 and a log2 fold change above 5 up to day 15. CD4 or CD8 identity was assigned to each bulk clonotype according to whether the clonotype was present at higher abundance in the sequenced CD4 repertoire or the sequenced CD8 repertoire. TCRdb's own reprocessing of the public reads used fastp at Q25 and MiXCR and kept productive beta chains. One record per CDR3 amino acid sequence lists the most common genes and DNA. For this entry, the V and J calls and clone size follow TCRdb and not the study's own pipeline. This sample is represented by 300,000 to 400,000 distinct CDR3 sequences; approximately 5.7% of them were singletons. Over 14% of the sample is taken by the ten largest.

The sample's treatment or condition label is to be understood as: live attenuated yellow fever vaccine strain. At each blood-draw timepoint, two biological replicates of bulk PBMCs were collected. A standard Ficoll-Paque protocol was used to isolate PBMCs from peripheral blood. RNA was extracted with TriZol from bulk PBMCs, CD4 and CD8 fractions, and dextramer-positive and dextramer-negative fractions. This clonotype appeared many times. Its antigen has not been determined. Nothing much larger sits one base from this clone, and base qualities are not available. V is cut back by 5 bases and J by 2 bases, with 1 base in the junction unmatched. Including the terminal cysteine and phenylalanine, the CDR3 comprises 15 residues. Left in the record is the CDR3 DNA by itself, 45 bases read in frame from the first base.

This sequence originates from a man younger than 45 who received the YFV17D yellow fever vaccine. The starting material was PBMCs, obtained 5 days after the yellow fever booster vaccination. Here the chain combines TRBV12-3 or TRBV12-4 and TRBJ2-7, and TRBD2 aligns with 15 junction nucleotides. CDR3 region: CASSRTSGRAYEQYF. The bases read TGTGCCAGCAGTCGGACTAGCGGGAGGGCCTACGAGCAGTACTTC.